This T cell receptor (beta chain) was sequenced during a study of T cells of healthy individuals. TCRdb itself ran the 5' RACE reads through MiXCR, one entry per CDR3 protein. The sample has about 96,000 distinct CDR3 sequences; 15% to 20% are singletons. Trimming cost V 3 bases and J 5 bases; bases outside gene matches: 6. Germline CDR1 reads SQVTM; CDR2 reads ANQGSEA. The CDR3 is 15 amino acids. The clonotype comes from a human donor in good health. The chain has TRBV29-1 and TRBJ2-3; 12 bases map to TRBD2. CDR3 nucleotides: TGCAGCGTTGACCTAGCGGGAGGGTCCGGAGATACGCAGTATTTT. Its protein product is CSVDLAGGSGDTQYF.